This T cell receptor (beta chain) comes out of a study of blood T cell repertoires in COVID-19. To note about this clone: In the same sample, other DNA sequences code for this CDR3.

TCRdb keeps only in-frame clones here, not all; method: immunoSEQ multiplex PCR. Of roughly 180,000 clones in the sample, approximately 80% were seen once. This receptor was identified in a man aged 40-49 years who had recovered from COVID-19. Sequencing used PBMCs or T cells enriched from blood (not recorded which).

As DNA, the CDR3 is TGTGCCAGCAGCTTGGGACAGGGAAACACCATATATTTT. Amino acids: CASSLGQGNTIYF. This chain connects TRBV7-2 to TRBJ1-3, with 7 bases aligning to TRBD1. J was trimmed by 4 bases and V by 3 bases; bases with no gene match: 0. The length of the CDR3 is 13 residues. Germline V gives CDR1 SGHTA, CDR2 FQGNSA.